The 30 T cell receptor beta chains below were found in one sample sequenced in a study of T-cell reconstitution after alpha-beta-depleted transplantation in children. Unique molecular identifiers were used in preparing the TCRbeta library. A single record per CDR3 protein comes from TCRdb applying MiXCR to the PCR reads. This table holds 450,000 to 600,000 distinct CDR3 sequences, about an eighth found once. The sequencing here drew on PBMCs, mostly from graft donor cells, taken 360 days after TCRalphabeta/CD19-depleted stem cell transplant. Every receptor here comes from a male patient aged 10-17 years who had a stem cell transplant for acute myeloid leukemia, so the T cells may come from the graft donor.

This clonotype occurred a few times. This sequence joins TRBV29-1 and TRBJ1-2; TRBD1 aligns across 7 bases. Germline CDR1 is SQVTM and CDR2 is ANQGSEA. V trimming: 6 bases; J trimming: 2 bases; junction bases outside the gene matches: 21. The CDR3 has 18 residues. The CDR3 here is CSVANPRDRVDSNYGYTF. The DNA of the CDR3 is TGCAGCGTCGCGAATCCCCGCGACAGGGTAGACTCCAACTATGGCTACACCTTC.

This clonotype showed up just a few times. The chain uses TRBV5-3 and TRBJ2-1; the D gene is possibly TRBD2 (5 bases). TRBV5-3 is marked as an open reading frame, function uncertain. The CDR3 runs to 17 residues. Trimming took 9 bases from V and 3 from J, leaving 25 bases between them. The CDR3 spells CATEDFNPGSYYNEQFF. The CDR3 DNA reads TGTGCCACGGAGGACTTTAACCCCGGTTCTTACTACAATGAGCAGTTCTTC.

This clonotype came up a few times. This chain joins TRBV4-3 and TRBJ2-3; a possible D gene is TRBD2 (5 bases). Germline-derived CDR1 and CDR2 are LGHNA and YSLEER. V lost 0 bases to trimming and J lost 0 bases, with 19 bases between them. The CDR3 sequence is 19 residues long. This chain's CDR3 is CASSQDFKRASASTDTQYF. CDR3 nucleotides: TGCGCCAGCAGCCAAGATTTTAAGAGGGCGAGCGCCAGCACAGATACGCAGTATTTT.

This chain links TRBV20-1 with TRBJ2-5; TRBD2 agrees at 9 bases. The V and J ends lost 0 bases and 5 bases, in that order; junction bases with no gene match: 10. The CDR3 has 16 amino acids. Germline V gene lookup returns CDR1 DFQATT and CDR2 SNEGSKA (reference sequence). The CDR3 nucleotides are TGCAGTGCTAGAGATTTGGTTGGCGGGAGGGAGGAGACCCAGTACTTC. Encoded protein: CSARDLVGGREETQYF.

The chain has TRBV28 and TRBJ2-5, with D possibly TRBD2 on 5 matching bases. The CDR3 is 15 residues long. Trimming left V 5 bases short and J 1 base short, with 14 bases between. Germline CDR1 and CDR2: MDHEN and SYDVKM. CDR3 sequence reads: CASSLIPTSQETQYF. CDR3 DNA: TGTGCCAGCAGTCTTATCCCCACTAGCCAAGAGACCCAGTACTTC.

This clonotype has a handful of counts. Compared with germline, one end of the junction differs, possibly owing to a read error. The chain uses TRBV11-1 and TRBJ2-7; TRBD1 or TRBD2 may be the D gene (6 bases each). The CDR3 is 13 amino acids. Germline V CDR1 and CDR2: SGHAT, FQDESV (reference sequence). The DNA of the CDR3 is TGTGCCAGCAGCGGAAATATTGGGGGGCGCTTGGACTTC. It specifies CASSGNIGGRLDF.

This chain joins TRBV3-1 and TRBJ2-6; 7 bases agree with TRBD2. The CDR3 spans 16 residues. Germline V CDR1 and CDR2: LGHDT, YNNKEL (reference sequence). J was trimmed by 4 bases and V by 0 bases; bases with no gene match: 3. The CDR3 here is CASSQDSGQGANVLTF. CDR3 nucleotides: TGTGCCAGCAGCCAAGATAGCGGGCAAGGGGCCAACGTCCTGACTTTC.

This clonotype was seen repeatedly, ten times or more. The V call is TRBV12-3 or TRBV12-4, the J call TRBJ2-3, with D possibly being TRBD1 or TRBD2 (5 bases each). CDR3 length: 15 amino acids. V was clipped by 6 bases and J by 2 bases, with 15 bases between them. In nucleotides, the CDR3 is TGTGCCAGCAGAAGCCCTCGGGACCCCACAGATACGCAGTATTTT. Protein sequence: CASRSPRDPTDTQYF.

This clonotype has only a few counts. The V and J genes are TRBV21-1 and TRBJ2-7; TRBD1, the table's D call, was not compared with the DNA. TRBV21-1 is tagged as a pseudogene. The CDR3 length is 15 residues. The CDR3 region is CASSKAAGRVYEQYF. The CDR3 nucleotides read TGTGCCAGCAGCAAAGCGGCGGGCAGGGTGTACGAGCAGTACTTC.

This clonotype was seen a single time. A read error may be the cause here, since a much bigger clone is one base away. The chain joins TRBV20-1 to TRBJ2-1; 8 nucleotides agree with TRBD1. This CDR3 is 12 amino acids long. Germline CDR1 reads DFQATT; CDR2 reads SNEGSKA (reference sequence). For the CDR3, the DNA is TGCAGTGTAGCCGGGACAGGCTTAGCGCTCTATTTC. This gives the protein CSVAGTGLALYF.

The chain employs TRBV29-1 and TRBJ2-1; 7 nucleotides agree with TRBD2. CDR3 length: 13 residues. Germline V gives CDR1 SQVTM, CDR2 ANQGSEA. V trimming: 4 bases; J trimming: 7 bases; junction bases outside the gene matches: 7. CDR3 region: CSVGTSRYNEQFF. For the CDR3, the DNA is TGCAGCGTTGGGACTAGTAGATATAATGAGCAGTTCTTC.

V usage is TRBV4-2 and J usage is TRBJ2-2; D uncertain. Germline V gene data show CDR1 as LGHNA and CDR2 as YNFKEQ. V was clipped by 4 bases and J by 8 bases, with 14 bases between them. This CDR3 spans 14 amino acids. CDR3 DNA: TGTGCCAGCAGCCTCTGGACCCTGGAGGGGGAGCTGTTTTTT. Translated, it gives CASSLWTLEGELFF.

This clonotype was found many times. The chain combines TRBV28 with TRBJ2-1; TRBD2 aligns across 9 bases. CDR3 length: 15 amino acids. Germline CDR1 and CDR2: MDHEN and SYDVKM. Trimming cost V 5 bases and J 10 bases; bases outside gene matches: 12. CDR3 coding DNA: TGTGCCAGCAGTCCCCGGGGAGCGGGAGGCCTCGAGCAGTTCTTC. Protein product: CASSPRGAGGLEQFF.

This clonotype occurred many times. CDR3 region: CASSQDRLAGVANTGELFF. DNA for the CDR3: TGCGCCAGCAGCCAAGATCGACTAGCGGGAGTAGCGAACACCGGGGAGCTGTTTTTT. V is TRBV4-3 and J is TRBJ2-2; 12 bases line up with TRBD2. CDR1 and CDR2 (germline): LGHNA, YSLEER. J lost 0 bases, V lost 0 bases, and 5 bases had no gene match. The CDR3 is 19 amino acids.

J is TRBJ2-2 and V is TRBV27, with 7 bases matching TRBD2. Trimming cost V 1 base and J 4 bases; bases outside gene matches: 6. Germline V gene data show CDR1 as MNHEY and CDR2 as SMNVEV (reference sequence). The CDR3 spans 16 residues. This chain's CDR3 is CASSLWAGVGTGELFF. The DNA for the CDR3 is TGTGCCAGCAGTTTATGGGCGGGAGTAGGCACCGGGGAGCTGTTTTTT.

This chain connects TRBV7-2 to TRBJ2-7; 9 nucleotides agree with TRBD1. CDR1 is SGHTA, CDR2 FQGNSA, per germline. V lost 2 bases and J lost 6; bases outside the gene matches: 8. The CDR3 has 15 residues. DNA of the CDR3: TGTGCCAGCAGCTTACTGGACAGGGGTTTGGCCGAGCAGTACTTC. Protein sequence: CASSLLDRGLAEQYF.

This clonotype was observed a few times. This chain links TRBV21-1 with TRBJ2-4; the D segment call TRBD1 is taken from the table without a DNA check. TRBV21-1 is labeled a pseudogene. The CDR3 spans 15 residues. CDR3 nucleotides: TGTGCCAGCAGCAAAGAGGGGCCGACGGAAAACATTCAGTACTTC. Translation gives CASSKEGPTENIQYF.

This clonotype was detected a few times. The rearrangement joins TRBV7-2 to TRBJ2-2; D is ambiguous. Germline-derived CDR1 and CDR2 are SGHTA and FQGNSA. The CDR3 is made up of 16 amino acids. V lost 1 base and J 3 bases, leaving 12 bases between the germline ends. CDR3: CASSLEVRRYTGELFF. For the CDR3, the DNA is TGTGCCAGCAGCTTAGAAGTCAGACGCTACACCGGGGAGCTGTTTTTT. Using reference TRBV7-2 and TRBJ2-2 for the parts outside the CDR3, the full variable domain is GAGVSQSPSNKVTEKGKDVELRCDPISGHTALYWYRQSLGQGLEFLIYFQGNSAPDKSGLPSDRFSAERTGGSVSTLTIQRTQQEDSAVYLCASSLEVRRYTGELFFGEGSRLTVL.

The V gene is TRBV24-1, the J gene TRBJ2-1; TRBD2 agrees at 8 bases. V gave up 0 bases and J gave up 14 bases; unmatched junction bases: 23. Germline CDR1 is KGHDR and CDR2 is SFDVKD. The CDR3 has 19 residues. The CDR3 DNA sequence: TGTGCCACCAGTGATTTGAGGGCACAAGCGGGAGAATATACGGGGGGGGAGTTCTTC. This translates into CATSDLRAQAGEYTGGEFF.

This clonotype was seen only a few times. V gene TRBV20-1 combines with J gene TRBJ2-7; TRBD2 matches 11 bases. This CDR3 is built from 17 residues. CDR1 and CDR2 from the germline V gene are DFQATT and SNEGSKA (reference sequence). The trim removed 6 bases at V and 3 bases at J, leaving 16 bases unmatched. As DNA, the CDR3 is TGCAGTGCCCGAAGGGGACTAGCGGAATACAGGTTCTACGAGCAGTACTTC. Amino acids: CSARRGLAEYRFYEQYF.

This clonotype appeared a few times. The chain is built from TRBV29-1 and TRBJ2-3; TRBD2 aligns across 10 bases. Germline CDR1 is SQVTM and CDR2 is ANQGSEA. Trimming at V came to 5 bases and at J to 3 bases, leaving 11 bases not matched to a gene. This CDR3 is 16 amino acids long. The CDR3 DNA reads as TGCAGCGTTAGTCCTAGCGGGAGTTTAACGACAGATACGCAGTATTTT. Residues: CSVSPSGSLTTDTQYF.

A few counts support this clonotype. This chain links TRBV6-2 or TRBV6-3 with TRBJ1-1, with D unclear. Trimming left V 5 bases short and J 7 bases short, with 8 bases between. Germline lookup yields CDR1 MNHEY and CDR2 SVGEGT. The CDR3 has 11 residues. The CDR3 loop is CASSKGFEAFF. In DNA, the CDR3 is TGTGCCAGCAGTAAGGGCTTTGAAGCTTTCTTT.

The CDR3 reads CASSTPGGGNQPQHF. The CDR3 bases are TGTGCCAGCAGTACCCCGGGGGGCGGCAATCAGCCCCAGCATTTT. The chain uses TRBV6-2 or TRBV6-3 and TRBJ1-5; the D gene is possibly TRBD1 (6 bases). Germline CDR1 and CDR2: MNHEY and SVGEGT. This CDR3 comprises 15 residues. The ends were cut back, 5 bases at V and 2 bases at J, with 13 bases in the middle.

The table lists this clonotype with a few counts. V usage is TRBV20-1 and J usage is TRBJ2-7, with 13 bases identical to TRBD2. The V and J ends lost 3 bases and 4 bases, in that order; junction bases with no gene match: 6. This CDR3 region has 15 residues. From germline, CDR1 is DFQATT and CDR2 SNEGSKA (reference sequence). In nucleotides, the CDR3 is TGCAGTGCTAGGATGGGGACTAGCGGGACTTACGAGCAGTACTTC. Protein: CSARMGTSGTYEQYF.

The table lists this clonotype with a few counts. The chain has TRBV14 and TRBJ2-2; no reliable D call. With 1 base removed from V and 1 base from J, the gap between germline ends came to 10 bases. The CDR3 is 16 residues long. Germline V lookup: CDR1 SGHDN, CDR2 FVKESK. The CDR3 sequence: CASSQVPPLNTGELFF. In DNA form, the CDR3 reads TGTGCCAGCAGCCAAGTTCCGCCCTTGAACACCGGGGAGCTGTTTTTT. Combining the CDR3 with reference TRBV14 and TRBJ2-2 gives the whole variable domain EAGVTQFPSHSVIEKGQTVTLRCDPISGHDNLYWYRRVMGKEIKFLLHFVKESKQDESGMPNNRFLAERTGGTYSTLKVQPAELEDSGVYFCASSQVPPLNTGELFFGEGSRLTVL.

The V gene is TRBV12-3 or TRBV12-4, the J gene TRBJ2-7; 12 bases map to TRBD2. Germline trimming cut 5 bases from V and 3 bases from J; bases unmatched to any gene: 5. The CDR3 contains 15 residues. The CDR3 reads CASSRKTSGGYEQYF. In DNA form, the CDR3 reads TGTGCCAGCAGTCGGAAGACTAGCGGGGGCTACGAGCAGTACTTC.

This clonotype was seen a few times. This rearrangement joins TRBV12-3 or TRBV12-4 to TRBJ2-1, with D perhaps matching TRBD2 (5 bases). The CDR3 spans 15 residues. V gave up 1 base and J gave up 3 bases, with 10 bases separating them. The CDR3 sequence: CASSLDSAVYNEQFF. Here the CDR3 DNA reads TGTGCCAGCAGTTTAGATTCAGCGGTCTACAATGAGCAGTTCTTC.

This chain links TRBV27 with TRBJ2-7, with 12 bases that match TRBD2. Trimming at V came to 3 bases and at J to 3 bases, leaving 6 bases not matched to a gene. This CDR3 region has 16 residues. Germline V gene sequence: CDR1 MNHEY, CDR2 SMNVEV (reference sequence). The CDR3 region is CASSFTSGRFSYEQYF. The CDR3 bases are TGTGCCAGCAGTTTCACTAGCGGGAGGTTTAGCTACGAGCAGTACTTC.

The table lists this clonotype with many counts. The chain recombines TRBV12-3 or TRBV12-4 with TRBJ2-1; the D gene is possibly TRBD1 (6 bases). The CDR3 length is 14 residues. Trimming cost V 3 bases and J 1 base, with 7 bases left between them. The CDR3 loop reads CASSFRGSYNEQFF. CDR3 coding DNA: TGTGCCAGCAGTTTCAGGGGTTCCTACAATGAGCAGTTCTTC.

This chain uses TRBV7-9 with TRBJ2-1, with D possibly being TRBD2 (5 bases). There are 14 residues in the CDR3. Trimming pared 3 bases from V and 4 bases from J, leaving 10 bases between. Germline CDR1 reads SEHNR; CDR2 reads FQNEAQ (reference sequence). DNA of the CDR3: TGTGCCAGCAGCTTTCCCCGGAGGTACAATGAGCAGTTCTTC. The encoded protein is CASSFPRRYNEQFF. Full variable domain (rest looked up from reference TRBV7-9 and TRBJ2-1): DTGVSQNPRHKITKRGQNVTFRCDPISEHNRLYWYRQTLGQGPEFLTYFQNEAQLEKSRLLSDRFSAERPKGSFSTLEIQRTEQGDSAMYLCASSFPRRYNEQFFGPGTRLTVL.